This record covers a single TCR beta chain. Its target is unknown. Sequencing was performed with immunoSEQ multiplex PCR; in TCRdb, only in-frame clones are kept and a portion is missing. This table holds 60,000 or so clones, around nine tenths found once. These data belong to a study of PD-1 blockade in classical Hodgkin lymphoma. CDR3 length equals 15 residues. The J segment lost 4 bases and the V segment lost 4 bases, leaving 7 bases of the junction unmatched. Germline CDR1 reads SGHAT; CDR2 reads FQNNGV. Every patient was affected by relapse after autologous stem cell transplantation, while exposure to brentuximab vedotin was not uniform. The study's findings and limits: Whereas CD4+ TCR diversity had risen significantly by C4D1, CD8+ TCR diversity had not.

The specimen comprised peripheral blood mononuclear cells (PBMCs), sampled at baseline. This TCR was recovered from a human donor with classical Hodgkin lymphoma. The V gene is TRBV11-2, the J gene TRBJ2-1; TRBD2 matches 7 bases. As DNA, the CDR3 is TGTGCCAGCAGCTCGAGCGGGGCCAATTACAATGAGCAGTTCTTC. Translating gives CASSSSGANYNEQFF. The full variable domain, with the rest looked up from reference TRBV11-2 and TRBJ2-1, is EAGVAQSPRYKIIEKRQSVAFWCNPISGHATLYWYQQILGQGPKLLIQFQNNGVVDDSQLPKDRFSAERLKGVDSTLKIQPAKLEDSAVYLCASSSSGANYNEQFFGPGTRLTVL.